This TCR beta chain was captured in a study of response to subunit inactivated influenza vaccine. Germline loops: CDR1 SNHLY, CDR2 FYNNEI. With 6 bases clipped from V and 3 bases from J, the junction kept 12 bases outside the gene matches. The CDR3 extends over 16 amino acids. TCRdb re-called the RT-PCR reads through MiXCR, storing one row per CDR3 protein. The sample holds 400,000 to 650,000 distinct CDR3 sequences, around 7.9% seen once. This clonotype has only a few counts. The TCR was taken from a man aged 50-75 years who received an inactivated influenza vaccine. This material consisted of PBMCs from blood, taken 23 to 25 months after vaccination. The chain has TRBV2 and TRBJ2-3; 7 nucleotides line up with TRBD1. CDR3 loop: CASRLRATGMTDTQYF. The CDR3 nucleotides read TGTGCCAGCAGACTCCGGGCGACAGGGATGACAGATACGCAGTATTTT.